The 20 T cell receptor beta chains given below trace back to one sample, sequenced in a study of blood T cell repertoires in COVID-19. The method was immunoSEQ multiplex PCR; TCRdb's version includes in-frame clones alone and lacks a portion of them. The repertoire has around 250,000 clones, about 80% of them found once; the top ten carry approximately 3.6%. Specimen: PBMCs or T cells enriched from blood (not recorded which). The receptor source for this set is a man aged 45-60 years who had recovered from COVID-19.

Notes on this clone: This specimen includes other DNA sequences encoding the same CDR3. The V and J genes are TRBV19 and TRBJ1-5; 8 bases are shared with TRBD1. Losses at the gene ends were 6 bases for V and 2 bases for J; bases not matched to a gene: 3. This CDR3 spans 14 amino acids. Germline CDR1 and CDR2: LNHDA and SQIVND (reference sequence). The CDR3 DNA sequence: TGTGCCAGTAGCCCGACAGGGGGCAATCAGCCCCAGCATTTT. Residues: CASSPTGGNQPQHF.

CDR3 residues: CASSSPRQGRSYEQYF. In DNA form, the CDR3 reads TGTGCCAGCAGCTCGCCTAGACAGGGGCGCTCCTACGAGCAGTACTTC. The chain uses TRBV13 and TRBJ2-7; 8 nucleotides align to TRBD1. The germline CDR1 and CDR2 sequences are PRHDT and FYEKMQ (reference sequence). The CDR3 runs 16 residues. Trimming took 4 bases from V and 0 from J; bases not matched to a gene: 8.

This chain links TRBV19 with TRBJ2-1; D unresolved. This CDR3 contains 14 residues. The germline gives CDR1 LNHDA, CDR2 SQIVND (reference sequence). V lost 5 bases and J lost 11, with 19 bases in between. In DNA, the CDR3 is TGTGCCAGTAGTGTTTTAGGTAATGGCGGTAAGCAGTTCTTC. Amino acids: CASSVLGNGGKQFF. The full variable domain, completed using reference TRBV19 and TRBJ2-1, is DGGITQSPKYLFRKEGQNVTLSCEQNLNHDAMYWYRQDPGQGLRLIYYSQIVNDFQKGDIAEGYSVSREKKESFPLTVTSAQKNPTAFYLCASSVLGNGGKQFFGPGTRLTVL.

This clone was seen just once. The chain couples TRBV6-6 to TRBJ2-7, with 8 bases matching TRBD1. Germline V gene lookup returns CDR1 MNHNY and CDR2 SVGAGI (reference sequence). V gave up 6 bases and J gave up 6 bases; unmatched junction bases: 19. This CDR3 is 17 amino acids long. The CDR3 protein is CASSRKSPADREAEQYF. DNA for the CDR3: TGTGCCAGCAGCCGAAAGTCCCCGGCGGACAGGGAGGCCGAGCAGTACTTC.

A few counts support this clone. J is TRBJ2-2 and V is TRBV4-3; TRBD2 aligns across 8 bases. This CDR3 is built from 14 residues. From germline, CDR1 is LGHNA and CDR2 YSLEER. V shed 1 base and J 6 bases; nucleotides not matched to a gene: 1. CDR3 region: CASSQAGRAGELFF. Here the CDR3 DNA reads TGCGCCAGCAGCCAAGCCGGGAGGGCCGGGGAGCTGTTTTTT.

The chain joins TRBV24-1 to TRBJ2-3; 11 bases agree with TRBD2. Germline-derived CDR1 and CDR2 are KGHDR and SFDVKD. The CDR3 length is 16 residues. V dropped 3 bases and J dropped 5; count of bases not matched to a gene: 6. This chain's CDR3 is CATSDGTSGDGDTQYF. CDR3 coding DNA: TGTGCCACCAGTGATGGGACTAGCGGTGATGGAGATACGCAGTATTTT.

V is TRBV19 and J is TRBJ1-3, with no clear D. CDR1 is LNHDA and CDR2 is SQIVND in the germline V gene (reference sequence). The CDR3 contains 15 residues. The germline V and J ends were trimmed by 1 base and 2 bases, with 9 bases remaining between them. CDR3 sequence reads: CASSIGSGTGNTIYF. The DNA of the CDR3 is TGTGCCAGTAGTATAGGATCGGGGACTGGAAACACCATATATTTT. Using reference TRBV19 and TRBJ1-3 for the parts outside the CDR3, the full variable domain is DGGITQSPKYLFRKEGQNVTLSCEQNLNHDAMYWYRQDPGQGLRLIYYSQIVNDFQKGDIAEGYSVSREKKESFPLTVTSAQKNPTAFYLCASSIGSGTGNTIYFGEGSWLTVV.

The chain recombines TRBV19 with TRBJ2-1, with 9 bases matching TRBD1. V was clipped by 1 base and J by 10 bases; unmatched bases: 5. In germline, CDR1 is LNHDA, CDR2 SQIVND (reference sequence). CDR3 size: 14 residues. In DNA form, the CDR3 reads TGTGCCAGTAGTATAGGTGGGACAGGGATGGAGCAGTTCTTC. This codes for CASSIGGTGMEQFF.

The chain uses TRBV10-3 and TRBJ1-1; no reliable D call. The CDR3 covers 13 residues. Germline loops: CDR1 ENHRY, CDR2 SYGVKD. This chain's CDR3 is CAPIRGRNTEAFF. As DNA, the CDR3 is TGTGCACCAATCCGGGGAAGGAACACTGAAGCTTTCTTT.

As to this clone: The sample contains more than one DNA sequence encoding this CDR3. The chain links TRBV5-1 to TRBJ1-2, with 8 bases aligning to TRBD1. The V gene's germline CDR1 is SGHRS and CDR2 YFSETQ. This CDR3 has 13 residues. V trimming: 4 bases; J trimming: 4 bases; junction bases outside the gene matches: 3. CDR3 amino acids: CASSPGTGYGYTF. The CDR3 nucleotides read TGCGCCAGCAGCCCAGGGACAGGCTATGGCTACACCTTC.

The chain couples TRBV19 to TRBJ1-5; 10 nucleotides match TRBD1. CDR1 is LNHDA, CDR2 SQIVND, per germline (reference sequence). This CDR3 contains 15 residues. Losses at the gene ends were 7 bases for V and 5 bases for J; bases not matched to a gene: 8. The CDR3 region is CASNDRGHWDQPQHF. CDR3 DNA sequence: TGTGCCAGTAACGACAGGGGGCATTGGGATCAGCCCCAGCATTTT.

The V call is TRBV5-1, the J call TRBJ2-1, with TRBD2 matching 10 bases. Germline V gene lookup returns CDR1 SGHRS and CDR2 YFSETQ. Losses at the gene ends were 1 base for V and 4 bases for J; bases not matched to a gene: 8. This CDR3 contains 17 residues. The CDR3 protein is CASSLSPGLAFYNEQFF. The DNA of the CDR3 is TGCGCCAGCAGCTTGTCGCCGGGACTAGCGTTTTACAATGAGCAGTTCTTC.

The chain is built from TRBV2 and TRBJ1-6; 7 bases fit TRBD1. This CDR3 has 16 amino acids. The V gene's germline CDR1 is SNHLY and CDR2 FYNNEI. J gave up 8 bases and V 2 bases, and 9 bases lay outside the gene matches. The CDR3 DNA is TGTGCCAGCAGTGAAATGGGACGGGACAGTTATTCACCCCTCCACTTT. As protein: CASSEMGRDSYSPLHF.

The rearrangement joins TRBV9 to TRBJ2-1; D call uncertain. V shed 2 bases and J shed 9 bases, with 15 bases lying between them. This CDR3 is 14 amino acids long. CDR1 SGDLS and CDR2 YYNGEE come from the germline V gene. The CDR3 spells CASSVSARGSEQFF. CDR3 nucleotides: TGTGCCAGCAGCGTTTCAGCCCGAGGTAGTGAGCAGTTCTTC.

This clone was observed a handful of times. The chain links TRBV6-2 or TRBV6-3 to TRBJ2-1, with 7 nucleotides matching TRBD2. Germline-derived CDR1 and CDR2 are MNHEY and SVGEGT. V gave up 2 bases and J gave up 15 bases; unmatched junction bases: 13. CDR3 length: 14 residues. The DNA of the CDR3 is TGTGCCAGCAGTTACCCCCGGGACTACCCCCCACTGTTCTTC. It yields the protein CASSYPRDYPPLFF.

Here the CDR3 DNA reads TGCGCCAGCAGCCAGGACAGGGGGTCCCCTTCCTACGAGCAGTACTTC. It yields the protein CASSQDRGSPSYEQYF. J is TRBJ2-7 and V is TRBV4-1; 10 bases fit TRBD1. Germline loops: CDR1 MGHRA, CDR2 YSYEKL. The V and J ends lost 3 bases and 1 base, in that order; junction bases with no gene match: 6. CDR3 length equals 16 residues.

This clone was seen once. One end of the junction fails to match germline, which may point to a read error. CDR3 sequence (DNA): TGTGCCAGTAGTATACTTTCAGGGACTAGCGGGAGGACGGTGGTCTTC. As protein: CASSILSGTSGRTVVF. The chain recombines TRBV19 with TRBJ2-1; 15 bases match TRBD2. The CDR3 covers 16 residues. Germline V gene sequence: CDR1 LNHDA, CDR2 SQIVND (reference sequence).

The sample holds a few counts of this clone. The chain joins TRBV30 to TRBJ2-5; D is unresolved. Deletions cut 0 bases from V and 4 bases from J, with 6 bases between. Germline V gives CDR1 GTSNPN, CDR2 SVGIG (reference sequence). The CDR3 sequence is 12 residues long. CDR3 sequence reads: CAWSVQAETQYF. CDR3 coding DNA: TGTGCCTGGAGTGTCCAGGCAGAGACCCAGTACTTC.

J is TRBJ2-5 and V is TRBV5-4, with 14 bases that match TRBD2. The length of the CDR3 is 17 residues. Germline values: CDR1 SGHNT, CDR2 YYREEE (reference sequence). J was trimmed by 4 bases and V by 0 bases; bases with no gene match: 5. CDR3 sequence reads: CASSLAGLAGVGETQYF. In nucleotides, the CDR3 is TGTGCCAGCAGCTTGGCGGGACTAGCGGGAGTGGGAGAGACCCAGTACTTC. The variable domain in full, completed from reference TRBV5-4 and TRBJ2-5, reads ETGVTQSPTHLIKTRGQQVTLRCSSQSGHNTVSWYQQALGQGPQFIFQYYREEENGRGNFPPRFSGLQFPNYSSELNVNALELDDSALYLCASSLAGLAGVGETQYFGPGTRLLVL.

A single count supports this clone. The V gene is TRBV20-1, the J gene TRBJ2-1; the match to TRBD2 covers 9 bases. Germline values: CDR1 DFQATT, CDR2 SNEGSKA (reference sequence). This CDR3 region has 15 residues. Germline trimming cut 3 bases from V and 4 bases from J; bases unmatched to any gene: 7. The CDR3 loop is CSASKAGGVYNEQFF. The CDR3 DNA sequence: TGCAGTGCTAGTAAAGCGGGAGGAGTTTACAATGAGCAGTTCTTC.